The rows below give T cell receptor beta chains drawn from one sample of a study of T cells after yellow fever vaccination. One entry per CDR3 protein, called by TCRdb with MiXCR from the 5' RACE reads. The data hold about 510,000 distinct CDR3 sequences, with 21% observed a single time. The input for sequencing was PBMCs, taken approximately 22 days after the first yellow fever vaccination. The receptors were gathered from a man between 18 and 35 years old who received the YFV17D yellow fever vaccine. Both conserved end residues are trimmed from each CDR3. Each record gives: CDR3 protein, V gene, J gene.

CDR3 protein: ASNPGGPGGAF; V gene: TRBV2; J gene: TRBJ1-1
CDR3 protein: ASSLWGQGSNQPQH; V gene: TRBV5-5; J gene: TRBJ1-5
CDR3 protein: ASSSRPTPDGELF; V gene: TRBV7-2; J gene: TRBJ2-2
CDR3 protein: ASSQDPTGHSGNTIY; V gene: TRBV4-3; J gene: TRBJ1-3
CDR3 protein: ASSQEIHTGELF; V gene: TRBV4-3; J gene: TRBJ2-2
CDR3 protein: ASSGGNRGTEQF; V gene: TRBV5-1; J gene: TRBJ2-1
CDR3 protein: ASGLSGGPNEQF; V gene: TRBV5-1; J gene: TRBJ2-1
CDR3 protein: ASSFSDTEAF; V gene: TRBV5-6; J gene: TRBJ1-1
CDR3 protein: ASSRTSGSSYNEQF; V gene: TRBV4-2; J gene: TRBJ2-1
CDR3 protein: ASSSGQPQGKLF; V gene: TRBV7-2; J gene: TRBJ1-4
CDR3 protein: ATSEIGRETQY; V gene: TRBV24-1; J gene: TRBJ2-5
CDR3 protein: ASSLAPMSGAGTQY; V gene: TRBV7-9; J gene: TRBJ2-5
CDR3 protein: AWSAGQGRQPQH; V gene: TRBV30; J gene: TRBJ1-5
CDR3 protein: ASSGKGAEETQY; V gene: TRBV12-3/TRBV12-4; J gene: TRBJ2-5
CDR3 protein: ASSSSGRASGGRTGELF; V gene: TRBV11-1; J gene: TRBJ2-2
CDR3 protein: ASSLSLGSSYNEQF; V gene: TRBV27; J gene: TRBJ2-1
CDR3 protein: ASSVGPNTGELF; V gene: TRBV9; J gene: TRBJ2-2
CDR3 protein: ASSSSTGVEYRNQPQH; V gene: TRBV5-4; J gene: TRBJ1-5
CDR3 protein: ASRADLATDTQY; V gene: TRBV19; J gene: TRBJ2-3
CDR3 protein: AISDSNEQF; V gene: TRBV10-3; J gene: TRBJ2-1
CDR3 protein: ASSLDRLGAF; V gene: TRBV5-6; J gene: TRBJ1-1
CDR3 protein: ASSQGRLNLGARYTEAF; V gene: TRBV4-3; J gene: TRBJ1-1
CDR3 protein: ASSLTLSSDTQY; V gene: TRBV5-1; J gene: TRBJ2-3
CDR3 protein: ASSLGPGGWNEQF; V gene: TRBV5-1; J gene: TRBJ2-1
CDR3 protein: ASSPGGRGKAPQH; V gene: TRBV28; J gene: TRBJ1-5
CDR3 protein: SARDSGGMGTQY; V gene: TRBV20-1; J gene: TRBJ2-5
CDR3 protein: ASSPLVGPGELF; V gene: TRBV7-2; J gene: TRBJ2-2
CDR3 protein: ASSDRTSLEDEQY; V gene: TRBV9; J gene: TRBJ2-7
CDR3 protein: ASSQDSGRGPLNSPLH; V gene: TRBV4-2; J gene: TRBJ1-6
CDR3 protein: ASSLAGTLNEQY; V gene: TRBV7-9; J gene: TRBJ2-7
CDR3 protein: ASSLTGYNSPLH; V gene: TRBV7-8; J gene: TRBJ1-6
CDR3 protein: SAYGQGPEKLF; V gene: TRBV20-1; J gene: TRBJ1-4
CDR3 protein: ASSYEVGEKNEQF; V gene: TRBV6-5; J gene: TRBJ2-1